This is a list of T cell receptor beta chains from one sample in a study of CD8 T cells in Susac syndrome. A single record per CDR3 protein comes from TCRdb applying MiXCR to the immunoSEQ multiplex PCR reads. The table has about 110,000 distinct CDR3 sequences, around 97% seen once. The source material was CD4+ T cells from PBMCs. The origin of the receptors is a human donor in good health. CDR3s include the opening cysteine and the closing phenylalanine or tryptophan. The D gene is left open where the match is weak. Clone size appears in some rows only: once, few, many, or a class for an expanded clone.

CDR3 DNA,CDR3 protein,J gene,clone size,D gene,V gene
TGTGCCAGCAGTTTAGGTAGCTCCTACGAGCAGTACTTC,CASSLGSSYEQYF,TRBJ2-7,-,-,TRBV12-3/TRBV12-4
TGTGCCAGCTCCCTAGCGGGAGTCTACGAGCAGTACTTC,CASSLAGVYEQYF,TRBJ2-7,-,TRBD2,TRBV2
TGCGCCAGCAGCTTCGAAGGGCCATCATATGGCTACACCTTC,CASSFEGPSYGYTF,TRBJ1-2,-,-,TRBV5-1
TGCAGCGTTGGCAGGGCGGGGATCAATGAGCAGTTCTTC,CSVGRAGINEQFF,TRBJ2-1,-,-,TRBV29-1
TGTGCCAGCAGCTTAGAGGGTGGCCAAGAGACCCAGTACTTC,CASSLEGGQETQYF,TRBJ2-5,-,-,TRBV7-2
TGTGCCAGCAGCTTCGGGGCAGATCAGCCCCAGCATTTT,CASSFGADQPQHF,TRBJ1-5,-,-,TRBV7-9
TGTGCCAGTAGTATAGGGACAGGATCTAACTATGGCTACACCTTC,CASSIGTGSNYGYTF,TRBJ1-2,once,TRBD1,TRBV19
TGCAGCGTTTGGACTAGCGGGAGAGCGGGCAATGAGCAGTTCTTC,CSVWTSGRAGNEQFF,TRBJ2-1,-,TRBD2,TRBV29-1
TGCAGCGTAGCAAGGGAGACTGACTACGAGCAGTACTTC,CSVARETDYEQYF,TRBJ2-7,-,-,TRBV29-1
TGTGCCAGCAGCTCGGACCAGATATCCAAAAACATTCAGTACTTC,CASSSDQISKNIQYF,TRBJ2-4,-,-,TRBV5-4
TGTGCCAGCAGTGTAACATGGAACACTGAAGCTTTCTTT,CASSVTWNTEAFF,TRBJ1-1,-,-,TRBV6-1
TGTGCCAGCTCACCCCCCCAGACGGATACGCAGTATTTT,CASSPPQTDTQYF,TRBJ2-3,-,-,TRBV18
TGTGCCAGCAGAAAGTCCTTCACCGGGGAGCTGTTTTTT,CASRKSFTGELFF,TRBJ2-2,-,-,TRBV28
TGCAGCGTACAACTAAGCTTCTACGAGCAGTACTTC,CSVQLSFYEQYF,TRBJ2-7,-,-,TRBV29-1
TGTGCCAGCCGGGGACTAGCGGGGTCCTACGAGCAGTACTTC,CASRGLAGSYEQYF,TRBJ2-7,-,TRBD2,TRBV2
TGTGCCAGCAGCCGACTGGGGGGGCCCTACGAGCAGTACTTC,CASSRLGGPYEQYF,TRBJ2-7,once,-,TRBV3-1
TGCGCCAGCAAACGAAGCTACACCTTC,CASKRSYTF,TRBJ1-2,-,-,TRBV23-1
TGTGCCAGCAGCCAAGATCTGACATTCTACGAGCAGTACTTC,CASSQDLTFYEQYF,TRBJ2-7,-,-,TRBV3-1
TGTGCCAGCTCACCACCGAGACAGCAAGAGACCCAGTACTTC,CASSPPRQQETQYF,TRBJ2-5,-,-,TRBV18
TGTGCCAGCAGTGCCCTAGCGGCAGATACGCAGTATTTT,CASSALAADTQYF,TRBJ2-3,-,TRBD2,TRBV9
TGTGCCACCAGTGATTTGAGGCAGGGCGGGATGACAGATACGCAGTATTTT,CATSDLRQGGMTDTQYF,TRBJ2-3,-,-,TRBV24-1
TGCGCCAGCAGCTTAGGACAGACTATCACAGATACGCAGTATTTT,CASSLGQTITDTQYF,TRBJ2-3,few,-,TRBV5-1
TGTGCCTGGAGTGTACGACTAGCGGGGGACAAAAACATTCAGTACTTC,CAWSVRLAGDKNIQYF,TRBJ2-4,-,TRBD2,TRBV30
TGTGCCAGCAGTAAGAGGGAGATGGACGGGGCTTTCTTT,CASSKREMDGAFF,TRBJ1-1,-,-,TRBV2
TGTGCCAGCAGCATGGGACAGTGGGAGCAGTACTTC,CASSMGQWEQYF,TRBJ2-7,-,TRBD1,TRBV12-3/TRBV12-4
TGTGCCAGTAGTAACCCGAAAGACGGCTCCTACGAGCAGTACTTC,CASSNPKDGSYEQYF,TRBJ2-7,once,-,TRBV19
TGCAGTGCTAGAGACGGCAGGGACAGGGTGCGGCAGTTCTTC,CSARDGRDRVRQFF,TRBJ2-1,-,TRBD1,TRBV20-1
TGTGCCAGCAGCTTAGTATTACAGGCTGGGACCCAGTACTTC,CASSLVLQAGTQYF,TRBJ2-5,-,-,TRBV11-2
TGTGCCAGCAGTACCTCCGGGGACGGTAAAGAGACCCAGTACTTC,CASSTSGDGKETQYF,TRBJ2-5,-,-,TRBV12-3/TRBV12-4
TGTGCCAGCAGCTCAGGGAGGGCAGAGGGCTATGGCTACACCTTC,CASSSGRAEGYGYTF,TRBJ1-2,-,-,TRBV7-6
TGCGCCAGCAGCCAAGATCCCGGGACAGGGAGGTGGGGCAATCAGCCCCAGCATTTT,CASSQDPGTGRWGNQPQHF,TRBJ1-5,-,TRBD1,TRBV4-1
TGCAGCGGGGGCCCTAGCTACAATGAGCAGTTCTTC,CSGGPSYNEQFF,TRBJ2-1,-,-,TRBV29-1
TGTGCCAGCAGTCAACGACGGAACCAAGAGACCCAGTACTTC,CASSQRRNQETQYF,TRBJ2-5,-,-,TRBV12-3/TRBV12-4
TGCAGCGTTGTGGGGGGGATGGGTAGCAATGAGCAGTTCTTC,CSVVGGMGSNEQFF,TRBJ2-1,-,TRBD2,TRBV29-1